This TCR beta chain was found in a study of cytomegalovirus exposure and HLA in healthy donors. The wider study: In a later analysis, it was reported that the approximately 120 validation repertoires had been produced on the same platform as the 700 or so repertoires belonging to the first cohort.

The method was immunoSEQ multiplex PCR; TCRdb's version includes in-frame clones alone and lacks a portion of them. The sample shows under 200,000 clones, 84% of them seen only once. Germline-derived CDR1 and CDR2 are MNHEY and SVGAGI. V lost 5 bases, J lost 7 bases, and 4 bases stayed unmatched. The CDR3 extends over 12 amino acids. Study conclusions and caveats: The classifier was said to identify cytomegalovirus status with high specificity and sensitivity. For most TCR sequences rarity was the rule, although some public TCRs occurred in many donors. Cytomegalovirus association was assigned to about 180 TCR beta chains.

This clone was counted only a few times. The antigen remains undetermined. The receptor comes from a man aged 18 to 35 in good health and CMV-seropositive. Sequencing was performed on PBMCs. The chain carries TRBV6-5 and TRBJ2-7, with 8 positions matching TRBD1. The CDR3: CASSRTGSEQYF. The CDR3 DNA is TGTGCCAGCAGTAGGACAGGGAGTGAGCAGTACTTC.